One TCR beta chain is described in this entry. This sample is drawn from a study of CXCR3-negative and CXCR3-positive naive CD8 T cells. All TRB cDNA libraries came from 5' RACE performed with UMI labels. Reanalyzing the 5' RACE reads, TCRdb keeps one entry per CDR3 protein, without DNA. The listing contains around 81,000 distinct CDR3 sequences. CDR1 and CDR2 from the germline V gene are KGHDR and SFDVKD. CDR3 size: 12 residues. The sequence was collected from a human donor in good health. Some clones in this sample may be carry-over from other donors' samples. The rearrangement uses TRBV24-1 and TRBJ2-7; checking the TCRdb D call of TRBD1 is not possible without DNA. Sequenced input: naive CXCR3- CD8+ T cells from blood. The subset was: CD45RO-CCR7+CD27+CD95- naive CD8+ T cells lacking CXCR3 (TNR3-). CDR3 sequence reads: CATSGQSYEQYF.